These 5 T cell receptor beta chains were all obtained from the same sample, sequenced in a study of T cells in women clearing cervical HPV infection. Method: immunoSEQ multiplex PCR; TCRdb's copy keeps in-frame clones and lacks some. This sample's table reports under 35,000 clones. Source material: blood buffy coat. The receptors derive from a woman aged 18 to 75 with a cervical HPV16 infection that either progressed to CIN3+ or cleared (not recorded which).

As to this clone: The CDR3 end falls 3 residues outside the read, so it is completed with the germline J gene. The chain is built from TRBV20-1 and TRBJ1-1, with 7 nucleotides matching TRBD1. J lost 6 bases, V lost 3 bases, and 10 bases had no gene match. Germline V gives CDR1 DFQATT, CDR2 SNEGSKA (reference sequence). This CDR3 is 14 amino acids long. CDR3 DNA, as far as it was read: TGCAGTGCTAGGACGGACAGGCAGATTCCTGAA. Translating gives CSARTDRQIPE. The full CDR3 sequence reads CSARTDRQIPEAFF.

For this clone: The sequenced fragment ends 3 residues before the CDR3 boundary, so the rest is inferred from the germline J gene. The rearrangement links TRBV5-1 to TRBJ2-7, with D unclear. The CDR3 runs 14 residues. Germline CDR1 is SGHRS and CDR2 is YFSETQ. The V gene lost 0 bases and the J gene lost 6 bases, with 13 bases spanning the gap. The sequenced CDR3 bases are TGCGCCAGCAGCTTGGTAGGCGGCGGTCGCGAG. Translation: CASSLVGGGRE. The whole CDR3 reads CASSLVGGGREQYF.

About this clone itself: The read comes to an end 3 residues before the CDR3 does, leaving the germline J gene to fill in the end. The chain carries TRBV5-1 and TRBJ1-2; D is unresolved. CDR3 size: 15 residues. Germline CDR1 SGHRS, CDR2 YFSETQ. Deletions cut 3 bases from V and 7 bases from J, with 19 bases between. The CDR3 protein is CASSSESGSMGGYTF. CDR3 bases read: TGCGCCAGCAGCTCCGAAAGCGGCTCGATGGGTGGC.

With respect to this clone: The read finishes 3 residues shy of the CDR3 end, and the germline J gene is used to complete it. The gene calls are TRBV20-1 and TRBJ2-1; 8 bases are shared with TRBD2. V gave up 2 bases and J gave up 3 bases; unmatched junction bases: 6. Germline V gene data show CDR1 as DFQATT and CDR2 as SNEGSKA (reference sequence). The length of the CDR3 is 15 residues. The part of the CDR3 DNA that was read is TGCAGTGCTAGACGAAGCGGGGGTCTCTACAATGAG. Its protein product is CSARRSGGLYNE. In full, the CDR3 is CSARRSGGLYNEQFF.

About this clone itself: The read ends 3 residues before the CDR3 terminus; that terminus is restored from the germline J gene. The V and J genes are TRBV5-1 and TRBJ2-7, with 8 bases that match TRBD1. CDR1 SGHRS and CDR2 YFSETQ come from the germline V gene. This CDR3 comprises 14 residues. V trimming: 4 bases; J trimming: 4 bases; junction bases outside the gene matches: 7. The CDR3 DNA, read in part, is TGCGCCAGCAGCCTAGACAGGGGAATGTACGAG. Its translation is CASSLDRGMYE. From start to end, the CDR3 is CASSLDRGMYEQYF. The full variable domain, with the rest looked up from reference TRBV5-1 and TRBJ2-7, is KAGVTQTPRYLIKTRGQQVTLSCSPISGHRSVSWYQQTPGQGLQFLFEYFSETQRNKGNFPGRFSGRQFSNSRSEMNVSTLELGDSALYLCASSLDRGMYEQYFGPGTRLTVT.